This entry lists 9 T cell receptor beta chains sequenced from one sample in a study of CD8 T cells in ankylosing spondylitis. General observations from the study: Within ankylosing spondylitis blood, a TCR beta motif made up of several highly homologous variants appeared to be characteristic.

Their antigens remain unidentified. TCRdb called the 5' RACE reads again in MiXCR, with one record for every CDR3 protein. The table includes approximately 140,000 distinct CDR3 sequences, about 15% detected once. What was sequenced was blood, either unsorted or a sorted T cell fraction (not recorded which). Source of these receptors: a male donor with ankylosing spondylitis.

This chain connects TRBV28 to TRBJ1-1; weak D call: TRBD1 (6 bases). V was cut by 5 bases and J by 10 bases, with 17 bases left in between. The CDR3 totals 13 residues. Germline V gene lookup returns CDR1 MDHEN and CDR2 SYDVKM. Here the CDR3 DNA reads TGTGCCAGCAGTATAAGCGGGGGGCGTAGAGCTTTCTTT. It yields the protein CASSISGGRRAFF. Complete variable domain (other parts from reference TRBV28 and TRBJ1-1): DVKVTQSSRYLVKRTGEKVFLECVQDMDHENMFWYRQDPGLGLRLIYFSYDVKMKEKGDIPEGYSVSREKKERFSLILESASTNQTSMYLCASSISGGRRAFFGQGTRLTVV.

The genes are TRBV12-3 or TRBV12-4 and TRBJ2-7; 7 nucleotides match TRBD1. This CDR3 is 12 amino acids long. V trimming: 6 bases; J trimming: 7 bases; junction bases outside the gene matches: 6. This CDR3 is CASSLDRVEQYF. The CDR3, as DNA: TGTGCCAGCAGCCTAGACAGGGTAGAGCAGTACTTC.

The J gene is TRBJ1-1, the V gene TRBV5-1; D gene unclear. The germline V gene has CDR1 SGHRS and CDR2 YFSETQ. This CDR3 spans 15 amino acids. Trimming pared 0 bases from V and 4 bases from J, leaving 13 bases between. The CDR3 sequence: CASSLAGSPSTEAFF. The CDR3 DNA reads as TGCGCCAGCAGCTTGGCGGGCTCGCCCTCCACTGAAGCTTTCTTT.

This clonotype was seen a few times. The rearrangement uses TRBV12-3 or TRBV12-4 and TRBJ2-1, with D possibly TRBD2 on 6 matching bases. CDR3 size: 12 residues. Trimming stripped 3 bases from V and 9 bases from J, with 9 bases between. The CDR3 DNA follows: TGTGCCAGCAGTTTGAGGGGAGGTGAGCAGTTCTTC. Amino acid sequence: CASSLRGGEQFF.

This clonotype came up a few times. This sequence joins TRBV7-3 and TRBJ1-2; 7 positions match TRBD1. In germline, CDR1 is SGHTA, CDR2 FQGTGA. The CDR3 is 12 amino acids. The ends lost 0 bases at V and 13 bases at J; junction bases unmatched: 5. The CDR3 sequence: CASSLTGGYFTF. As DNA, the CDR3 is TGTGCCAGCAGCTTAACAGGGGGCTATTTCACCTTC.

In its sample, this clonotype was seen many times. The chain carries TRBV6-1 and TRBJ2-1; 9 bases fit TRBD1. Germline trimming cut 5 bases from V and 5 bases from J; bases unmatched to any gene: 7. This CDR3 is 15 amino acids long. CDR1 and CDR2 from the germline V gene are MNHNS and SASEGT. The CDR3 protein is CASSLRDRVDNEQFF. As DNA, the CDR3 is TGTGCCAGCAGTCTCCGGGACAGGGTCGACAATGAGCAGTTCTTC.

In its sample, this clonotype was seen a few times. As DNA, the CDR3 is TGTGCCAGCAGCATGGGACTAGCGGGAGTGTCCTACGAGCAGTACTTC. Translation: CASSMGLAGVSYEQYF. The rearrangement uses TRBV11-2 and TRBJ2-7, with TRBD2 matching over 14 bases. The CDR3 extends over 16 amino acids. Trimming removed 5 bases from V and 1 base from J; junction bases left unmatched: 4. Germline V gene sequence: CDR1 SGHAT, CDR2 FQNNGV.

The chain carries TRBV15 and TRBJ1-1; a possible D gene is TRBD1 (6 bases). The germline V and J ends were trimmed by 3 bases and 6 bases, with 8 bases remaining between them. The CDR3 loop spans 12 amino acids. From germline, CDR1 is LNHNV and CDR2 YYDKDF (reference sequence). The CDR3 reads CATSSGTSEAFF. The CDR3 DNA sequence: TGTGCCACCAGCAGCGGGACATCTGAAGCTTTCTTT.

In its sample, this clonotype was seen many times. The rearrangement joins TRBV10-3 to TRBJ2-1; TRBD2 agrees at 8 bases. The V and J ends lost 4 bases and 4 bases, in that order; junction bases with no gene match: 6. Germline CDR1 ENHRY, CDR2 SYGVKD. The CDR3 covers 15 residues. The CDR3 DNA reads as TGTGCCATCAGTGTCTCGGGAGGGGGTTACAATGAGCAGTTCTTC. Encoded protein: CAISVSGGGYNEQFF.